These 7 T cell receptor beta chains originate from one sample sequenced in a study of vaccination and CD4 T cells after COVID-19. No cognate antigen is known for these TCRs. Treatment meaning: approximately nine-day PBMC culture with coronavirus spike peptide pools or control peptides (ViraFEST assay). Cultured CD4+ T-cell DNA underwent Oncomine TCR Beta short-read sequencing. TCRdb reprocessed the PCR reads via MiXCR and lists one record per CDR3 protein. The profile shows several thousand distinct CDR3 sequences, roughly 80% of them singletons. Sequenced input: CD4+ T cells from blood, cultured in vitro. The origin of the receptors is a human donor who had recovered from COVID-19.

This chain links TRBV24-1 with TRBJ2-2, with TRBD2 matching 8 bases. This CDR3 has 17 amino acids. Trimming cost V 4 bases and J 4 bases; bases outside gene matches: 10. The germline V gene encodes CDR1 KGHDR and CDR2 SFDVKD. The CDR3 DNA sequence: TGTGCCACCAGTGACCCCCGGAGCGGGGGTGTCACCGGGGAGCTGTTTTTT. As protein: CATSDPRSGGVTGELFF.

This rearrangement joins TRBV20-1 to TRBJ1-2; D not resolved. The V and J ends lost 2 bases and 0 bases respectively, with 7 bases between them. The CDR3 loop spans 13 amino acids. Germline CDR1 is DFQATT and CDR2 is SNEGSKA (reference sequence). Here the CDR3 reads CSARWEANYGYTF. Here the CDR3 DNA reads TGCAGTGCTAGATGGGAGGCTAACTATGGCTACACCTTC.

This chain links TRBV20-1 with TRBJ2-7, with 9 bases fitting TRBD1. This CDR3 has 12 residues. Trimming took 8 bases from V and 4 from J; bases not matched to a gene: 6. Germline loops: CDR1 DFQATT, CDR2 SNEGSKA (reference sequence). CDR3 region: CSFGTGKYEQYF. The CDR3 DNA reads as TGCAGTTTCGGGACAGGGAAATACGAGCAGTACTTC.

This sequence joins TRBV20-1 and TRBJ1-5; D is unresolved. Per the germline V gene, CDR1 is DFQATT and CDR2 is SNEGSKA (reference sequence). This CDR3 has 15 amino acids. V shed 6 bases and J shed 0 bases, with 15 bases lying between them. The CDR3 bases are TGCAGTGCGGGCGGACTCCTCCCTAGCAATCAGCCCCAGCATTTT. It is translated as CSAGGLLPSNQPQHF.

The genes are TRBV20-1 and TRBJ1-1, with 10 bases that match TRBD1. In germline, CDR1 is DFQATT, CDR2 SNEGSKA (reference sequence). The CDR3 totals 16 residues. J gave up 2 bases and V 3 bases, and 9 bases lay outside the gene matches. The CDR3, as DNA: TGCAGTGCTAGTGGGGGACAGGGGAAGGTTAACACTGAAGCTTTCTTT. It is translated as CSASGGQGKVNTEAFF.

The CDR3 DNA follows: TGCAGTGCCGGGAAGGGGAGGCAGAACACTGAAGCTTTCTTT. This translates into CSAGKGRQNTEAFF. The rearrangement joins TRBV20-1 to TRBJ1-1; possible D gene TRBD1, 5 bases. Trimming shortened V by 6 bases and J by 1 base, and 15 bases separated the two germline ends. The germline gives CDR1 DFQATT, CDR2 SNEGSKA (reference sequence). The CDR3 covers 14 residues.

The rearrangement links TRBV6-2 or TRBV6-3 to TRBJ1-1; tentatively, D is TRBD1 (6 bases). V lost 5 bases to trimming and J lost 7 bases, with 8 bases between them. Germline CDR1 reads MNHEY; CDR2 reads SVGEGT. This CDR3 has 11 amino acids. The CDR3 nucleotides read TGTGCCAGCAGTCAGGGGCATGAAGCTTTCTTT. Its protein is CASSQGHEAFF.